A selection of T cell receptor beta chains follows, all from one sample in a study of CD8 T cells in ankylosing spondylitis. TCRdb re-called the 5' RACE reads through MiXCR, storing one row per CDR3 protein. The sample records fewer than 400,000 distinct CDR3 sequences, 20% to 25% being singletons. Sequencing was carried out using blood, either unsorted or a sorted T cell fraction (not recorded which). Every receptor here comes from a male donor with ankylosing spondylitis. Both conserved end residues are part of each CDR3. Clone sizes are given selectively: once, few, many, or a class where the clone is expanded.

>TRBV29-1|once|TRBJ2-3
CSVGDVGTRTDTQYF
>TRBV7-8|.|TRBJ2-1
CASSSRKDRAGAEQFF
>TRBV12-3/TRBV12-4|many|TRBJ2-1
CASSRNTYNEQFF
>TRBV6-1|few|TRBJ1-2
CASSVGYYGYTF
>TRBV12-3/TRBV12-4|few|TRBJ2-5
CASSLEQKETQYF
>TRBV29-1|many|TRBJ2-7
CSVEMGHDEQYF
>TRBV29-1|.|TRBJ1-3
CSVRTGGINTIYF
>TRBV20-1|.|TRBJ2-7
CSAPNPGTGFYEQYF
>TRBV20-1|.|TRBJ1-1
CSARPPVGYTEAFF
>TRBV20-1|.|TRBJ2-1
CSASGGRANNEQFF
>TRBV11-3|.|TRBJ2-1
CASSRPGGTYNEQFF
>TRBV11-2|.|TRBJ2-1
CASTRSLLSGLRNEQFF
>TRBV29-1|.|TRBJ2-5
CSVEAGQETQYF
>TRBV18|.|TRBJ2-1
CASSEGRIYNEQFF
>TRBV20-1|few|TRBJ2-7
CSPQSFWRGTYEQYF
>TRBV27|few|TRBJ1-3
CASSFRPPFSGNTIYF
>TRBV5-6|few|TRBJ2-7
CASSLLGSYEQYF
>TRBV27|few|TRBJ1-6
CASSTQGDLHPLHF
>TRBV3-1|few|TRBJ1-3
CASSRLQAPGNTIYF
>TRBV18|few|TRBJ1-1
CASSPQGTGHTEAFF
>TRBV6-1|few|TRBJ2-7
CASRQRTDRYYEQYF
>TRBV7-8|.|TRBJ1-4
CASSAVRTNEKLFF
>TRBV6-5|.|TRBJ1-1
CASSYSRFADAEAFF
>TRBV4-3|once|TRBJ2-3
CASSQDWTPGLAGSDTQYF
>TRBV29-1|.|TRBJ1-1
CSQTQGMNTEAFF
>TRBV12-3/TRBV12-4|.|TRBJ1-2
CASSLEDRGGGYTF
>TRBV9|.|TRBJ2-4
CASSGLAENIQYF
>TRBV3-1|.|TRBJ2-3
CASSHPPDTQYF
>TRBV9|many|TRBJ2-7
CASSALAGEISYEQYF
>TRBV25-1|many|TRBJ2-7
CASSESPRSYEQYF
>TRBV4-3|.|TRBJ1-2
CASSQDITGVYGYTF
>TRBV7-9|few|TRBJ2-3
CASSRRGLGDTQYF
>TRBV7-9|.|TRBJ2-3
CASSPPGNRRTDTQYF